Presented here are 7 T cell receptor beta chains from one specimen sequenced in a study of blood T cells in healthy people across ages. A second PCR of about 7 to 12 cycles used a sample-barcoded 5' primer and a J-beta primer mix. A single record per CDR3 protein comes from TCRdb applying MiXCR to the 5' RACE reads. The sample carries fewer than 800,000 distinct CDR3 sequences, 20% to 25% recorded once. The specimen was blood. All receptors derive from a man between 65 and 85 years old in good health.

This clonotype was observed a few times. The chain has TRBV24-1 and TRBJ2-2; D gene uncertain. The CDR3 has 13 residues. Trimming removed 4 bases at V and 5 bases at J, with 7 bases between. Per germline, CDR1 KGHDR and CDR2 SFDVKD. The CDR3 sequence is CATSDPGTGELFF. The DNA for the CDR3 is TGTGCCACCAGTGACCCAGGTACCGGGGAGCTGTTTTTT.

About this clonotype itself: A junction boundary mismatches the germline segment, possibly from a read error. This rearrangement joins TRBV9 to TRBJ2-1, with D possibly TRBD1 on 5 matching bases. The length of the CDR3 is 16 residues. The germline gives CDR1 SGDLS, CDR2 YYNGEE. The CDR3 is CASSGSTESSYNEPFF. CDR3 bases: TGTGCCAGCAGCGGATCGACAGAGAGCTCCTACAATGAGCCGTTCTTC.

This clonotype appeared many times. The chain carries TRBV7-8 and TRBJ2-4; no firm D call. Per the germline V gene, CDR1 is SGHVS and CDR2 is FQNEAQ. V lost 4 bases to trimming and J lost 3 bases, with 19 bases between them. The CDR3 consists of 17 residues. CDR3 sequence: CASSWVGGVAGKNIQYF. CDR3 DNA sequence: TGTGCCAGCAGCTGGGTGGGTGGAGTAGCTGGCAAAAACATTCAGTACTTC.

This chain uses TRBV20-1 with TRBJ2-1; perhaps TRBD1 as D (5 bases). V was pared by 2 bases and J by 8 bases, with 10 bases between. From germline, CDR1 is DFQATT and CDR2 SNEGSKA (reference sequence). This CDR3 contains 12 residues. CDR3 sequence (DNA): TGCAGTGCTAGACCAGGGCTCCATGAGCAGTTCTTC. The encoded protein is CSARPGLHEQFF.

This clonotype was observed a few times. The rearrangement joins TRBV11-2 to TRBJ2-5; D unresolved. This CDR3 spans 13 amino acids. CDR1 and CDR2 from the germline V gene are SGHAT and FQNNGV. The V gene lost 3 bases and the J gene lost 4 bases, with 9 bases spanning the gap. In DNA, the CDR3 is TGTGCCAGCAGCTTCGAAGCGCTAGAGACCCAGTACTTC. It encodes CASSFEALETQYF.

This clonotype was detected a few times. This sequence joins TRBV29-1 and TRBJ2-5; 8 nucleotides line up with TRBD1. V was clipped by 0 bases and J by 5 bases; unmatched bases: 5. The CDR3 is 14 amino acids. The germline V gene has CDR1 SQVTM and CDR2 ANQGSEA. The CDR3 protein is CSVEDDRGWETQYF. CDR3 DNA: TGCAGCGTTGAAGATGACAGGGGTTGGGAGACCCAGTACTTC. Complete variable domain (other parts from reference TRBV29-1 and TRBJ2-5): SAVISQKPSRDICQRGTSLTIQCQVDSQVTMMFWYRQQPGQSLTLIATANQGSEATYESGFVIDKFPISRPNLTFSTLTVSNMSPEDSSIYLCSVEDDRGWETQYFGPGTRLLVL.

The chain uses TRBV7-8 and TRBJ2-7; D unclear. V was cut by 5 bases and J by 5 bases, with 16 bases left in between. This CDR3 region has 14 residues. The germline gives CDR1 SGHVS, CDR2 FQNEAQ. The DNA for the CDR3 is TGTGCCAGCAGCCGGGCCGGGCCAACCCACGAGCAGTACTTC. Translation gives CASSRAGPTHEQYF.